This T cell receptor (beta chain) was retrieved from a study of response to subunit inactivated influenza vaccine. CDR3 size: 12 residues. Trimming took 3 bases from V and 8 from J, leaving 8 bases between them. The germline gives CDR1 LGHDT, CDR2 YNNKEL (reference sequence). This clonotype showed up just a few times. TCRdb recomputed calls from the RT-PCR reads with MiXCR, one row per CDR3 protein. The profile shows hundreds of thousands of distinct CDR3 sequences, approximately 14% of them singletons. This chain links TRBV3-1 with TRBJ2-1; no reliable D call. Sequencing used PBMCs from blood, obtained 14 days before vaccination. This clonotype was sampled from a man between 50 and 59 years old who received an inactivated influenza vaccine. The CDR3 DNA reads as TGTGCCAGCAGCCACCTGGGCGATGAGCAGTTCTTC. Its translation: CASSHLGDEQFF.